This is a list of T cell receptor beta chains from one sample in a study of T-cell memory formation after mild COVID-19. TCRdb used MiXCR to reprocess the 5' RACE reads, holding one entry per CDR3 protein. The profile covers about 280,000 distinct CDR3 sequences, with 7% to 10% appearing a single time and roughly 22% taken by the ten largest. Sequencing was carried out using PBMCs or a T cell subset sorted from them (not recorded which). The source of these receptors is a man between 18 and 29 years old who had mild COVID-19 (a few samples of this study predate the infection). Cell type and time point are not known. CDR3s include the opening cysteine and the closing phenylalanine or tryptophan. The D gene is left open where the match is weak. Clone size is not always given. Where it is, it says once, few, many or a class for expanded clones.

clone size: many; J gene: TRBJ2-5; V gene: TRBV7-2; D gene: NA; CDR3 protein: CASSPNGPQETQYF; CDR3 DNA: TGTGCCAGCAGCCCCAACGGACCTCAAGAGACCCAGTACTTC
clone size: NA; J gene: TRBJ1-2; V gene: TRBV7-2; D gene: NA; CDR3 protein: CASSSYVGYTF; CDR3 DNA: TGTGCCAGCAGCTCCTATGTTGGCTACACCTTC
clone size: NA; J gene: TRBJ2-5; V gene: TRBV4-1; D gene: NA; CDR3 protein: CASSLRTTKETQYF; CDR3 DNA: TGCGCCAGCAGCCTTAGGACAACCAAAGAGACCCAGTACTTC
clone size: NA; J gene: TRBJ2-7; V gene: TRBV5-1; D gene: TRBD1; CDR3 protein: CASSLGGQGGEQYF; CDR3 DNA: TGCGCCAGCAGCTTGGGGGGACAGGGCGGCGAGCAGTACTTC
clone size: many; J gene: TRBJ1-5; V gene: TRBV6-6; D gene: NA; CDR3 protein: CASSTDNQPQHF; CDR3 DNA: TGTGCCAGCAGTACAGACAATCAGCCCCAGCATTTT
clone size: few; J gene: TRBJ2-3; V gene: TRBV30; D gene: NA; CDR3 protein: CAWSVRTDTQYF; CDR3 DNA: TGTGCCTGGAGTGTACGCACAGATACGCAGTATTTT
clone size: NA; J gene: TRBJ1-1; V gene: TRBV29-1; D gene: NA; CDR3 protein: CSVENQGLSEAFF; CDR3 DNA: TGCAGCGTTGAGAACCAGGGCCTATCTGAAGCTTTCTTT
clone size: NA; J gene: TRBJ2-2; V gene: TRBV5-1; D gene: TRBD2; CDR3 protein: CASSAASGGAGELFF; CDR3 DNA: TGCGCCAGCAGCGCCGCTAGCGGGGGAGCCGGGGAGCTGTTTTTT
clone size: many; J gene: TRBJ2-5; V gene: TRBV6-5; D gene: NA; CDR3 protein: CASSAGWETQYF; CDR3 DNA: TGTGCCAGCAGTGCAGGGTGGGAGACCCAGTACTTC
clone size: few; J gene: TRBJ2-3; V gene: TRBV23-1; D gene: NA; CDR3 protein: CASSQEVPDTQYF; CDR3 DNA: TGCGCCAGCAGTCAAGAAGTCCCAGATACGCAGTATTTT
clone size: many; J gene: TRBJ2-4; V gene: TRBV5-6; D gene: TRBD1; CDR3 protein: CASSPTRDRAKNIQYF; CDR3 DNA: TGTGCCAGCAGCCCAACCCGGGACAGGGCTAAAAACATTCAGTACTTC
clone size: NA; J gene: TRBJ2-5; V gene: TRBV28; D gene: TRBD1; CDR3 protein: CASSNYDRVQETQYF; CDR3 DNA: TGTGCCAGCAGTAACTATGACAGGGTACAAGAGACCCAGTACTTC
clone size: NA; J gene: TRBJ1-1; V gene: TRBV4-3; D gene: NA; CDR3 protein: CASSQGVGSSMNTEAFF; CDR3 DNA: TGCGCCAGCAGCCAAGGGGTGGGCAGTTCCATGAACACTGAAGCTTTCTTT
clone size: many; J gene: TRBJ2-2; V gene: TRBV10-3; D gene: NA; CDR3 protein: CAISESSNTGELFF; CDR3 DNA: TGTGCCATCAGTGAGTCGAGCAACACCGGGGAGCTGTTTTTT
clone size: few; J gene: TRBJ1-5; V gene: TRBV20-1; D gene: NA; CDR3 protein: CSATESADQPQHF; CDR3 DNA: TGCAGTGCTACCGAGTCGGCAGATCAGCCCCAGCATTTT
clone size: few; J gene: TRBJ2-5; V gene: TRBV5-1; D gene: NA; CDR3 protein: CASSEGPQETQYF; CDR3 DNA: TGCGCCAGCAGCGAAGGGCCACAAGAGACCCAGTACTTC
clone size: NA; J gene: TRBJ2-2; V gene: TRBV20-1; D gene: NA; CDR3 protein: CSAKPGNTGELFF; CDR3 DNA: TGCAGTGCTAAGCCAGGGAACACCGGGGAGCTGTTTTTT
clone size: NA; J gene: TRBJ1-4; V gene: TRBV25-1; D gene: NA; CDR3 protein: CASSAAQAWEKLFF; CDR3 DNA: TGTGCCAGCAGTGCCGCACAGGCTTGGGAAAAACTGTTTTTT
clone size: few; J gene: TRBJ2-6; V gene: TRBV5-1; D gene: NA; CDR3 protein: CASSFSFGANVLTF; CDR3 DNA: TGCGCCAGCAGCTTCTCGTTTGGGGCCAACGTCCTGACTTTC
clone size: many; J gene: TRBJ1-2; V gene: TRBV12-5; D gene: NA; CDR3 protein: CASGWIRRYGRREGYTF; CDR3 DNA: TGTGCTAGTGGTTGGATACGGAGATATGGCAGGAGGGAGGGCTACACCTTC
clone size: many; J gene: TRBJ2-1; V gene: TRBV5-1; D gene: NA; CDR3 protein: CASRYSQTNEQFF; CDR3 DNA: TGCGCCAGCAGGTACTCCCAGACCAATGAGCAGTTCTTC
clone size: few; J gene: TRBJ2-1; V gene: TRBV7-2; D gene: TRBD2; CDR3 protein: CASSPGASGGYNEQFF; CDR3 DNA: TGTGCCAGCAGCCCGGGGGCTAGCGGGGGGTACAATGAGCAGTTCTTC
clone size: NA; J gene: TRBJ2-1; V gene: TRBV3-1; D gene: TRBD1; CDR3 protein: CASSPPGRGYYNEQFF; CDR3 DNA: TGTGCCAGCAGCCCTCCCGGCAGGGGGTACTACAATGAGCAGTTCTTC
clone size: NA; J gene: TRBJ2-1; V gene: TRBV28; D gene: NA; CDR3 protein: CASRLQGAGNEQFF; CDR3 DNA: TGTGCCAGCAGGTTACAGGGCGCGGGCAATGAGCAGTTCTTC
clone size: many; J gene: TRBJ1-4; V gene: TRBV12-3/TRBV12-4; D gene: NA; CDR3 protein: CASTPLAHATNEKLFF; CDR3 DNA: TGTGCCAGCACCCCGTTGGCCCATGCAACTAATGAAAAACTGTTTTTT
clone size: few; J gene: TRBJ2-3; V gene: TRBV4-1; D gene: NA; CDR3 protein: CASSQAPGGLDTDTQYF; CDR3 DNA: TGCGCCAGCAGCCAAGCCCCCGGGGGGCTGGACACAGATACGCAGTATTTT
clone size: NA; J gene: TRBJ2-7; V gene: TRBV30; D gene: NA; CDR3 protein: CAWSLTGSPVYEQYF; CDR3 DNA: TGTGCCTGGAGTCTCACGGGATCGCCGGTCTACGAGCAGTACTTC
clone size: few; J gene: TRBJ2-7; V gene: TRBV27; D gene: TRBD2; CDR3 protein: CASSSTGGFYEQYF; CDR3 DNA: TGTGCCAGCAGTTCAACGGGGGGGTTCTACGAGCAGTACTTC
clone size: few; J gene: TRBJ2-5; V gene: TRBV7-2; D gene: NA; CDR3 protein: CASSLARGSGYQETQYF; CDR3 DNA: TGTGCCAGCAGCTTAGCGAGAGGGTCGGGTTACCAAGAGACCCAGTACTTC
clone size: few; J gene: TRBJ1-3; V gene: TRBV5-1; D gene: NA; CDR3 protein: CASSWTDQPGNTIYF; CDR3 DNA: TGCGCCAGCAGCTGGACCGATCAGCCCGGAAACACCATATATTTT
clone size: NA; J gene: TRBJ1-1; V gene: TRBV7-6; D gene: NA; CDR3 protein: CASSPRPEAPATGTEAFF; CDR3 DNA: TGTGCCAGCAGCCCCAGACCGGAGGCCCCAGCTACGGGCACTGAAGCTTTCTTT
clone size: NA; J gene: TRBJ1-1; V gene: TRBV5-6; D gene: NA; CDR3 protein: CASSQLQGEAFF; CDR3 DNA: TGTGCCAGCAGCCAATTGCAGGGTGAAGCTTTCTTT
clone size: NA; J gene: TRBJ2-1; V gene: TRBV5-1; D gene: TRBD1; CDR3 protein: CASSLDPGQGTNEQFF; CDR3 DNA: TGCGCCAGCAGCTTGGATCCGGGACAGGGGACGAATGAGCAGTTCTTC
clone size: NA; J gene: TRBJ1-1; V gene: TRBV6-8; D gene: NA; CDR3 protein: CASLKQGPNTEAFF; CDR3 DNA: TGTGCCAGCTTGAAACAGGGTCCGAACACTGAAGCTTTCTTT
clone size: few; J gene: TRBJ2-2; V gene: TRBV4-3; D gene: TRBD1; CDR3 protein: CASSLDRGSDTGELFF; CDR3 DNA: TGCGCCAGCAGCCTCGACAGGGGGAGTGATACCGGGGAGCTGTTTTTT
clone size: few; J gene: TRBJ2-4; V gene: TRBV20-1; D gene: TRBD2; CDR3 protein: CSARVVSAGGPWAPSDIQYF; CDR3 DNA: TGCAGTGCTAGAGTAGTCTCCGCGGGGGGTCCCTGGGCCCCAAGTGACATTCAGTACTTC
clone size: NA; J gene: TRBJ1-1; V gene: TRBV5-1; D gene: NA; CDR3 protein: CASSPRILSGTEAFF; CDR3 DNA: TGCGCCAGCAGCCCGCGGATACTCAGCGGTACTGAAGCTTTCTTT
clone size: few; J gene: TRBJ1-5; V gene: TRBV2; D gene: TRBD1; CDR3 protein: CASSQETGGGNQPQHF; CDR3 DNA: TGTGCCAGCAGTCAAGAGACAGGGGGTGGCAATCAGCCCCAGCATTTT